The TCR beta chain under discussion was sequenced for a study of T cells expressing NK-cell markers. General observations from the study: Among CD8+ T cells from more than five donors, dominant NKG2C+ clonotypes accounted for about 1.0-7.0%.

The CDR3 contains 13 residues. CDR1 and CDR2 (germline): SQVTM, ANQGSEA. TCRdb reprocessed the 5' RACE reads and reports one entry per CDR3 protein, with no DNA. Recorded for this sample: about 460,000 distinct CDR3 sequences. Points on this clonotype: Its antigen is unknown.

This TCR was sampled from a woman in her forties or fifties in good health. The sequencing sample was made of blood T cells: a sorted CD56 or NKG2C T cell subset, CD4+ or CD8+ T cells, or bulk PBMC T cells (not recorded which). The rearrangement links TRBV29-1 to TRBJ1-1; the TCRdb call, TRBD1, lacks DNA for checking. This CDR3 is CSVVQTPNTEAFF.